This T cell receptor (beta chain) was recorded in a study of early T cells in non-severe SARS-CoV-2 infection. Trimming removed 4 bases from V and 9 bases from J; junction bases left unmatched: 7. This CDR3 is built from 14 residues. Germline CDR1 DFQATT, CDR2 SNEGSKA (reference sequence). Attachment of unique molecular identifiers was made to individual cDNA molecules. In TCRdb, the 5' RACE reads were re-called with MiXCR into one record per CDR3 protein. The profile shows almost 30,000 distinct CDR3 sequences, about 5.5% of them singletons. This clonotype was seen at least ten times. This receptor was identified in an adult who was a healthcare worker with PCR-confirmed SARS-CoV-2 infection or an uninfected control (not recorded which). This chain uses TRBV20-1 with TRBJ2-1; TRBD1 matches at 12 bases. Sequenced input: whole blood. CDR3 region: CSANPGTGGLEQFF. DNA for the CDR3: TGCAGTGCTAACCCCGGGACAGGGGGCCTTGAGCAGTTCTTC.